This T cell receptor beta chain was sequenced for a study of cytomegalovirus exposure and HLA in healthy donors. Notes on the study in general: The study carried out a later analysis of TCR beta sequences. It associated approximately 17,000 of them with specific HLA alleles at a false discovery rate of 0.05. The authors listed approximately 160 TCR beta chains as cytomegalovirus-associated.

The PCR contained 60 Vbeta and 13 Jbeta primers. The method was immunoSEQ multiplex PCR; TCRdb's version includes in-frame clones alone and lacks a portion of them. The repertoire has 150,000 to 200,000 clones, around 80% of them found once; the top ten carry 1.4% to 1.5%. This CDR3 comprises 16 residues. V was shortened by 1 base and J by 1 base, with 13 bases between the two germline ends. Germline assignment: CDR1 LGHNA and CDR2 YSLEER. A few counts support this clone. Its target is not known. The source material was PBMCs. The rearrangement links TRBV4-3 to TRBJ1-1, with D unclear. This sequence originates from a man aged 18 to 35 in good health and CMV-seronegative. The CDR3 nucleotides read TGCGCCAGCAGCCAAGGGTCGGGAGCCTGGAACACTGAAGCTTTCTTT. Translated, it gives CASSQGSGAWNTEAFF.